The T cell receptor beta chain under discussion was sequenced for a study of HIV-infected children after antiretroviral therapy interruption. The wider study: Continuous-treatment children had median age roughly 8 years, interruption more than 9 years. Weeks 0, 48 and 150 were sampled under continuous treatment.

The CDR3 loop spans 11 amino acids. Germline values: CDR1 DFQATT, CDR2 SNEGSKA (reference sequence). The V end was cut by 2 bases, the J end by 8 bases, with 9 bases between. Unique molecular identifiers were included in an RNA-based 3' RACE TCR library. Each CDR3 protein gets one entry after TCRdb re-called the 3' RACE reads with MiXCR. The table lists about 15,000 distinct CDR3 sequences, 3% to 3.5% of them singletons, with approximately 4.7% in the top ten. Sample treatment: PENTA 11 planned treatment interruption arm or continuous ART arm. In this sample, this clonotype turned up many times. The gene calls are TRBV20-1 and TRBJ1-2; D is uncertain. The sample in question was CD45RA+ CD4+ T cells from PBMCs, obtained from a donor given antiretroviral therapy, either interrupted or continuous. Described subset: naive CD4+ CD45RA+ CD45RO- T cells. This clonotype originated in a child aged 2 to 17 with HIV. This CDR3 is CSARHRRGYTF. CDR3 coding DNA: TGCAGTGCTAGACACCGGAGGGGCTACACCTTC.